This T cell receptor beta chain was found in a study of response to subunit inactivated influenza vaccine. V lost 2 bases and J lost 7, with 15 bases in between. The CDR3 extends over 15 amino acids. CDR1 and CDR2 (germline): MGHRA, YSYEKL. Each CDR3 protein gets one entry after TCRdb re-called the RT-PCR reads with MiXCR. The sample has around 570,000 distinct CDR3 sequences, 7.6% seen once. This TCR was recovered from a man aged 45 to 75 who received an inactivated influenza vaccine. This specimen was PBMCs from blood, taken 23 months after vaccination. The rearrangement joins TRBV4-1 to TRBJ1-5, with D possibly TRBD1 on 6 matching bases. The CDR3 nucleotides are TGCGCCAGCAGCCAAACCGCAGGGGCAGGGCAGCCCCAGCATTTT. This sequence encodes CASSQTAGAGQPQHF.